This is a list of T cell receptor beta chains from one sample in a study of OX40 agonist ivuxolimab in advanced cancers. The protocol was immunoSEQ multiplex PCR, while the TCRdb copy is restricted to in-frame clones and leaves out a portion. The sample shows about 68,000 clones, approximately 87% of them seen only once. Sequenced material: CD4+ or CD8+ T cells sorted from blood, taken in a trial of the OX40 agonist ivuxolimab. The receptors derive from an adult with an advanced solid tumor such as melanoma, head and neck, liver or kidney cancer. CDR3s include the opening cysteine and the closing phenylalanine or tryptophan. D genes are given only for firm matches. Clone size appears in some rows only: once, few, many, or a class for an expanded clone.

NA	TRBV19	TRBJ1-5	NA	CASSILWRSNQPQHF	TGTGCCAGTAGTATCTTATGGCGTAGCAATCAGCCCCAGCATTTT
NA	TRBV6-1	TRBJ1-1	once	CAIFRQRGTEAFF	TGTGCCATCTTTAGACAGAGGGGAACTGAAGCTTTCTTT
NA	TRBV10-3	TRBJ1-2	NA	CAISESSSYGYTF	TGTGCCATCAGTGAATCCAGTTCCTATGGCTACACCTTC
NA	TRBV18	TRBJ2-2	NA	CASSPRGMDGELFF	TGTGCCAGCTCACCGAGGGGGATGGACGGGGAGCTGTTTTTT
NA	TRBV5-1	TRBJ2-1	NA	CASSLGNSILYNEQFF	TGCGCCAGCAGCTTGGGAAACTCAATCCTTTACAATGAGCAGTTCTTC
NA	TRBV4-1	TRBJ2-5	NA	CASSSMDMGLVNWETQYF	TGCGCCAGCAGCTCTATGGATATGGGACTGGTAAACTGGGAGACCCAGTACTTC
NA	TRBV4-1	TRBJ1-1	NA	CASSHPPRGHTEAFF	TGCGCCAGCAGCCATCCTCCCCGGGGGCACACTGAAGCTTTCTTT
NA	TRBV5-6	TRBJ2-3	NA	CASKQFGDTQYF	TGTGCCAGCAAGCAGTTTGGAGATACGCAGTATTTT
TRBD1	TRBV7-2	TRBJ2-7	once	CASSPGGSTYEQYF	TGTGCCAGCAGCCCAGGGGGTTCGACCTACGAGCAGTACTTC
NA	TRBV7-6	TRBJ2-1	NA	CASSLDGQTYNEQFF	TGTGCCAGCAGCTTAGATGGGCAGACCTACAATGAGCAGTTCTTC
NA	TRBV7-2	TRBJ2-7	NA	CASSFGQYEQYF	TGTGCCAGCAGCTTTGGACAGTACGAGCAGTACTTC
TRBD2	TRBV27	TRBJ2-1	NA	CASSLSRGLAGFNEQFF	TGTGCCAGCAGTTTAAGTCGTGGGCTAGCGGGCTTCAATGAGCAGTTCTTC
NA	TRBV4-3	TRBJ2-3	NA	CASSSRQGRGADTQYF	TGCGCCAGCAGCTCTCGACAGGGGAGGGGTGCAGATACGCAGTATTTT